This T cell receptor beta chain originates from a study of human T cells and chemical hapten exposure. A single record per CDR3 protein comes from TCRdb applying MiXCR to the RACE reads. The sample holds about 96,000 distinct CDR3 sequences, about 9.3% seen once. Specified time point: patch test 2, 6 weeks after DPC sensitization. Regarding treatment: therapeutic diphenylcyclopropenone sensitization with weekly scalp DPC. Donors were 18 to 70-year-old alopecia patients suitable for DPC. The CDR3 loop spans 14 amino acids. Germline CDR1 is SGHRS and CDR2 is YFSETQ. Trimming took off 4 bases at V and 1 base at J, with 12 bases between the two ends. This clonotype was seen a handful of times.

The sequence was collected from a woman aged 40 to 50 with alopecia areata. Some clones in this sample may be carry-over from other donors' samples. The chain carries TRBV5-1 and TRBJ2-7, with D unclear. The sequenced sample was whole blood, obtained in connection with sensitization to the hapten diphenylcyclopropenone (DPC). Here the CDR3 reads CASSVDSSSYEQYF. The DNA for the CDR3 is TGCGCCAGCAGCGTCGACTCCTCATCCTACGAGCAGTACTTC.